This TCR beta chain stems from a study of blood T cell repertoires in COVID-19. Germline V gene data show CDR1 as SGHRS and CDR2 as YFSETQ. This CDR3 is 12 amino acids long. V lost 2 bases and J lost 5, with 5 bases in between. Clones were sequenced by immunoSEQ multiplex PCR, and TCRdb holds only the in-frame ones, with some missing. Of some 200,000 clones in the sample, roughly 80% were seen once. Sequenced input: peripheral blood. The receptor was isolated from a woman at least 80 years old with COVID-19, enrolled during active disease. The rearrangement uses TRBV5-1 and TRBJ2-1; D is uncertain. CDR3 protein: CASSLNNNEQFF. The CDR3 bases are TGCGCCAGCAGCTTAAACAACAATGAGCAGTTCTTC.